This entry is about one T cell receptor (beta chain). The record originates from a study of control samples from healthy donors and cancer patients. Clones were read by immunoSEQ multiplex PCR, and TCRdb kept only the in-frame ones, dropping some. The sample comprises under 65,000 clones, 87% of which are singletons, and roughly 13% rests with the top ten. Trimming took 0 bases from V and 1 from J; bases not matched to a gene: 3. The CDR3 has 16 residues. Per germline, CDR1 SGHTS and CDR2 YDEGEE. Sequenced: PBMCs. This TCR came from a woman aged 55-70 years with lung cancer. V and J are TRBV5-8 and TRBJ2-3, with 9 bases that match TRBD2. The DNA for the CDR3 is TGTGCCAGCAGCTTGGTGGTAGCGGGGGGCACAGATACGCAGTATTTT. Its protein product is CASSLVVAGGTDTQYF.